This record covers a single TCR beta chain. Its antigen is still unknown. PCR primers comprised 60 Vbeta and 13 Jbeta primers. Libraries were prepared by immunoSEQ multiplex PCR; TCRdb keeps only in-frame clonotypes and omits some of them. The repertoire has roughly 98,000 clones, under 85% of them found once; the top ten carry roughly 14%. The CDR3 runs to 15 residues. Germline loops: CDR1 SGHRS, CDR2 YFSETQ. The V and J ends lost 3 bases and 2 bases respectively, with 14 bases between them. The sample is drawn from a study of cytomegalovirus exposure and HLA in healthy donors. For the study at large: Around 200 million T cells yielded 100 million or so unique TCR beta sequences, as an earlier analysis found. Early on, a data release was issued that held 80 million to 90 million unique TCRs from HLA-typed donors. General study results and limits: There were several of the most significant clusters that appeared linked to common viral pathogens in a later analysis.

Input material: PBMCs. This clonotype originated in a woman aged 70 to 79 in good health and CMV-seropositive. The chain combines TRBV5-1 with TRBJ2-5; D might be TRBD1 (6 bases). The CDR3 loop is CASSSTGTTQETQYF. The CDR3 DNA follows: TGCGCCAGCAGCTCCACCGGGACAACTCAAGAGACCCAGTACTTC.